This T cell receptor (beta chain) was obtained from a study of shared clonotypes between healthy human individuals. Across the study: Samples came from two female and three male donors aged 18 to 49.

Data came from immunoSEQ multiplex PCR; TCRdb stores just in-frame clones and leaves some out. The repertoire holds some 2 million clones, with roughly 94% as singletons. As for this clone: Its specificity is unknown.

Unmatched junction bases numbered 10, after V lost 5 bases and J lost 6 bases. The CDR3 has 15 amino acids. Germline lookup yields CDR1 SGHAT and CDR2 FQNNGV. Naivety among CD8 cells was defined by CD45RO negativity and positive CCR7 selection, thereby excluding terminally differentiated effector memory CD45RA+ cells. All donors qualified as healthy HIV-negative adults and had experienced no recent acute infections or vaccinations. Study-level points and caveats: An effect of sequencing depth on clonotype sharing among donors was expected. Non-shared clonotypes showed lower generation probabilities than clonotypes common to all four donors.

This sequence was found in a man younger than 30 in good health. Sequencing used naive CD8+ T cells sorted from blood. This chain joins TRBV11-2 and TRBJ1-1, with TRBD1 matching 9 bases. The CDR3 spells CASSTWDRALAEAFF. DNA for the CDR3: TGTGCCAGCAGCACCTGGGACAGGGCTTTGGCTGAAGCTTTCTTT.